This T cell receptor beta chain was recorded in a study of CD8 T cells in Susac syndrome. Overall study context: The Susac syndrome patients were therapy-naive, on corticosteroids, or on intravenous immunoglobulin alone at blood draw. Study findings and constraints: TEMRA cells and active patients showed peak Susac CD8+ clonal expansion.

A quantity of roughly 0.5 to 1 ug RNA underwent reverse transcription using random hexamers. Coverage of TCR beta CDR3 amplification by immunoSEQ multiplex PCR extended to 54 Vbeta and 13 Jbeta. MiXCR, applied by TCRdb to the immunoSEQ multiplex PCR reads, yields one record per CDR3 protein. The data show about 150,000 distinct CDR3 sequences, roughly 94% seen once. This clonotype occurred once. As yet, its antigen is unknown. The clonotype comes from a human donor with Susac syndrome. Sequenced sample: CD8+ T cells from PBMCs.

In nucleotides, the CDR3 is TGCAGTGCTAAAGAGGGACTAGCGAGACTTTATTCTTACAATGAGCAGTTCTTC. It codes for CSAKEGLARLYSYNEQFF. This chain joins TRBV20-1 and TRBJ2-1, with 10 bases that match TRBD2. Looked up from germline, CDR1 is DFQATT and CDR2 is SNEGSKA (reference sequence). The CDR3 consists of 18 residues. V was clipped by 4 bases and J by 4 bases; unmatched bases: 16.